This T cell receptor beta chain was found in a study of CD8 T cells in Susac syndrome. Looking at the study overall: At the time their blood was drawn, patients with Susac syndrome were either therapy-naive, on corticosteroids (with some of them also receiving intravenous immunoglobulin), or on intravenous immunoglobulin alone.

On this clonotype: Its antigen is still unknown.

Study results and caveats: CD4+ T cell repertoires in Susac syndrome exhibited no evidence of clonal expansion.

Germline CDR1 DFQATT, CDR2 SNEGSKA (reference sequence). The V gene lost 2 bases and the J gene lost 6 bases, with 12 bases spanning the gap. This CDR3 contains 13 residues. Reverse transcription of roughly 0.5 to 1 ug RNA used random hexamers. TCRdb reprocessed the immunoSEQ multiplex PCR reads with MiXCR, giving one entry per CDR3 protein. This table has roughly 150,000 distinct CDR3 sequences, under 97% appearing once. The sample comprised CD4+ T cells from PBMCs. This sequence was found in a human donor with Susac syndrome. The chain links TRBV20-1 to TRBJ2-3, with D possibly TRBD1 on 6 matching bases. Here the CDR3 reads CSARRLQGDTQYF. The CDR3 DNA sequence: TGCAGTGCTAGACGCCTGCAGGGGGATACGCAGTATTTT.